This TCR beta chain was documented in a study of T cell responses to AZD1222 COVID-19 vaccine. Germline-derived CDR1 and CDR2 are ENHRY and SYGVKD. This CDR3 has 14 residues. The germline V and J ends were trimmed by 4 bases and 6 bases, with 14 bases remaining between them. Generated by immunoSEQ multiplex PCR, the TCRdb table keeps only in-frame clones and is missing some. The sample includes around 160,000 clones, about 93% of them seen just once. The source is an adult in good health. The input for sequencing was peripheral blood, taken on day 0 of MenACWY control vaccination. This chain uses TRBV10-3 with TRBJ2-3; D gene uncertain. Written as DNA, the CDR3 is TGTGCCATCAGTGGGGCAGTTCTATCCGATACGCAGTATTTT. Its protein is CAISGAVLSDTQYF.